A single sample is the source of the 10 T cell receptor beta chains below, sequenced in a study of control samples from healthy donors and cancer patients. Some clones are missing from TCRdb's copy, which holds only in-frame ones; the method was immunoSEQ multiplex PCR. The sample shows some 160,000 clones, just under 95% of them seen only once. The sequenced sample consisted of blood. The receptors here all came from a woman aged 40 to 49 in good health.

This chain links TRBV4-3 with TRBJ2-1, with 7 bases matching TRBD1. There are 13 residues in the CDR3. Germline values: CDR1 LGHNA, CDR2 YSLEER. The J segment lost 8 bases and the V segment lost 2 bases, leaving 3 bases of the junction unmatched. CDR3: CASSQTRGHEQFF. Here the CDR3 DNA reads TGCGCCAGCAGCCAAACAAGGGGGCATGAGCAGTTCTTC.

V and J are TRBV5-4 and TRBJ1-3; D might be TRBD1 (5 bases). V was pared by 0 bases and J by 2 bases, with 6 bases between. CDR3 length equals 14 residues. CDR1 is SGHNT, CDR2 YYREEE, per germline (reference sequence). The CDR3 nucleotides read TGTGCCAGCAGCTTGGGGGGGACTGGAAACACCATATATTTT. As protein: CASSLGGTGNTIYF.

The chain links TRBV19 to TRBJ1-2; D gene uncertain. The CDR3 runs to 14 residues. Germline values: CDR1 LNHDA, CDR2 SQIVND (reference sequence). Trimming shortened V by 3 bases and J by 2 bases, and 10 bases separated the two germline ends. This CDR3 reads CASSIRTANYGYTF. As DNA, the CDR3 is TGTGCCAGTAGTATCCGGACTGCGAACTATGGCTACACCTTC.

The chain is built from TRBV21-1 and TRBJ2-7; whether TRBD2, the table's D call, matches the DNA was not checked. TRBV21-1 represents a pseudogene. The CDR3 is made up of 15 amino acids. CDR3 residues: CASNISGRSPYEQYF. In nucleotides, the CDR3 is TGTGCCAGCAATATTAGCGGGAGGAGTCCCTACGAGCAGTACTTC.

This sequence joins TRBV23-1 and TRBJ1-4; 7 bases map to TRBD1. TRBV23-1 qualifies as an ORF whose function is uncertain. This CDR3 has 14 residues. V shed 6 bases and J 5 bases; nucleotides not matched to a gene: 6. The CDR3 DNA reads TGCGCCAGCAGGAGTCCAGGGGGGAATGAAAAACTGTTTTTT. Protein sequence: CASRSPGGNEKLFF.

The chain's CDR3 is CASTNGGFSEATGELFF. CDR3 in DNA: TGTGCCAGTACCAATGGGGGGTTCTCGGAGGCCACCGGGGAGCTGTTTTTT. The gene calls are TRBV19 and TRBJ2-2; D might be TRBD2 (6 bases). The germline V gene encodes CDR1 LNHDA and CDR2 SQIVND (reference sequence). The CDR3 has 17 amino acids. The V end was cut by 7 bases, the J end by 4 bases, with 22 bases between.

This rearrangement joins TRBV5-1 to TRBJ2-3; 11 bases agree with TRBD1. The V gene end was trimmed by 4 bases and the J gene end by 5 bases; junction bases not matched to a gene: 6. The CDR3 totals 15 residues. Germline loops: CDR1 SGHRS, CDR2 YFSETQ. CDR3 bases: TGCGCCAGCAGCCCGGACAGGGGGCGGGGAGATACGCAGTATTTT. Translating gives CASSPDRGRGDTQYF.

This chain joins TRBV4-1 and TRBJ2-5, with 14 bases matching TRBD2. CDR3 length: 16 residues. J lost 6 bases, V lost 4 bases, and 7 bases had no gene match. Germline V lookup: CDR1 MGHRA, CDR2 YSYEKL. Here the CDR3 DNA reads TGCGCCAGCAGCCTAGGACTAGCGGGGGGTGTGAAGACCCAGTACTTC. This encodes CASSLGLAGGVKTQYF.

The rearrangement uses TRBV4-3 and TRBJ1-5, with D unresolved. V lost 1 base and J lost 2, with 12 bases in between. CDR1 and CDR2 (germline): LGHNA, YSLEER. The CDR3 runs to 16 residues. The CDR3 nucleotides read TGCGCCAGCAGCCAAGTTTATAGGGCCCGCAATCAGCCCCAGCATTTT. As protein: CASSQVYRARNQPQHF.

This chain uses TRBV4-3 with TRBJ1-1; D is unresolved. Trimming took off 4 bases at V and 0 bases at J, with 15 bases between the two ends. The germline gives CDR1 LGHNA, CDR2 YSLEER. This CDR3 contains 16 residues. Here the CDR3 DNA reads TGCGCCAGCAGCCCAGGCCTGGTAGGGTTGAACACTGAAGCTTTCTTT. It encodes CASSPGLVGLNTEAFF.